This record looks at one T cell receptor beta chain sequence and its context. The antigen remains undetermined. This entry belongs to a study of response to subunit inactivated influenza vaccine. Notes on the study in general: Authors suggested seasonal influenza vaccinations each recruit few new T cells.

One entry per CDR3 protein results from TCRdb running MiXCR on the RT-PCR reads. Here the sample spans about 530,000 distinct CDR3 sequences, 10% to 15% being singletons. The clonotype comes from a man aged 50-60 years who received an inactivated influenza vaccine. The sample in question was PBMCs from blood, obtained about 6 weeks after vaccination.

CDR3 coding DNA: TGTGCCAGCAGCCCATACCCACCCCCCTCCTACGAGCAGTACTTC. Translating it yields CASSPYPPPSYEQYF. This rearrangement joins TRBV12-3 or TRBV12-4 to TRBJ2-7; D remains ambiguous. V dropped 6 bases and J dropped 0 bases, with 15 bases sitting between them. The CDR3 has 15 residues.